The 20 T cell receptor beta chains below all came from one sample that was sequenced in a study of PD-L1 blockade in urothelial cancer. Some clones are missing from TCRdb's copy, which holds only in-frame ones; the method was immunoSEQ multiplex PCR. The data show 58,000 or so clones, about 76% seen once. Stated time point: pretreatment peripheral blood. The material was PBMCs, obtained around atezolizumab (anti-PD-L1) treatment. These receptors were collected from a man aged 65-85 years with urothelial cancer.

The V and J genes are TRBV5-6 and TRBJ1-4, with D unresolved. Germline V gene lookup returns CDR1 SGHDT and CDR2 YYEEEE. The CDR3 covers 19 residues. V was trimmed by 0 bases and J by 0 bases, leaving 18 bases between them. CDR3 in DNA: TGTGCCAGCAGCTTGGTAGCAGACGAGGTACTTGCAACTAATGAAAAACTGTTTTTT. Protein sequence: CASSLVADEVLATNEKLFF.

The chain recombines TRBV28 with TRBJ2-7; 9 bases are a match to TRBD1. Germline V gives CDR1 MDHEN, CDR2 SYDVKM. J gave up 6 bases and V 7 bases, and 16 bases lay outside the gene matches. The CDR3 length is 16 residues. The CDR3 loop is CASKKGTGQGRSEQYF. The CDR3 nucleotides read TGTGCCAGCAAGAAGGGCACGGGACAGGGTCGAAGCGAGCAGTACTTC.

J is TRBJ2-6 and V is TRBV19; D may be TRBD2 (6 bases). The CDR3 consists of 20 residues. CDR1 and CDR2 from the germline V gene are LNHDA and SQIVND (reference sequence). V lost 3 bases to trimming and J lost 0 bases, with 21 bases between them. CDR3 loop: CASSIRDSRGPDSGANVLTF. In DNA form, the CDR3 reads TGTGCCAGTAGTATTAGGGACTCAAGGGGCCCAGACTCTGGGGCCAACGTCCTGACTTTC.

The rearrangement uses TRBV18 and TRBJ2-2; D is perhaps TRBD1 (6 bases). The CDR3 is 13 amino acids. Germline V gene data show CDR1 as KGHSH and CDR2 as LQKENI. Trimming pared 6 bases from V and 6 bases from J, leaving 11 bases between. The CDR3 is CASSRTVPGELFF. The CDR3 DNA follows: TGTGCCAGCTCCCGGACAGTCCCCGGGGAGCTGTTTTTT.

CDR3 bases: TGCAGCGTCGTAGCGGGAGTAAGCTCCTACGAGCAGTACTTC. This encodes CSVVAGVSSYEQYF. This sequence joins TRBV29-1 and TRBJ2-7, with TRBD2 matching 9 bases. The CDR3 is 14 amino acids. V gave up 6 bases and J gave up 0 bases; unmatched junction bases: 6. Germline lookup yields CDR1 SQVTM and CDR2 ANQGSEA.

V gene TRBV4-2 combines with J gene TRBJ2-1, with 9 bases lining up with TRBD2. CDR3 size: 18 residues. V shed 1 base and J 10 bases; nucleotides not matched to a gene: 17. Per the germline V gene, CDR1 is LGHNA and CDR2 is YNFKEQ. CDR3 DNA: TGTGCCAGCAGCCAAGGCGGGGGGGGCCTAGCGGACAGAGGGGAGCAGTTCTTC. Its translation is CASSQGGGGLADRGEQFF.

V gene TRBV6-6 combines with J gene TRBJ1-1, with a tentative D call TRBD1 (5 bases). The CDR3 is 14 residues long. Per germline, CDR1 MNHNY and CDR2 SVGAGI (reference sequence). The V gene lost 5 bases and the J gene lost 2 bases, with 12 bases spanning the gap. Here the CDR3 DNA reads TGTGCCAGCAGTGTGACAGAATCAAACACTGAAGCTTTCTTT. It yields the protein CASSVTESNTEAFF.

This chain uses TRBV28 with TRBJ2-2; 7 bases line up with TRBD1. V was clipped by 2 bases and J by 1 base; unmatched bases: 10. CDR3 size: 18 residues. CDR1 is MDHEN and CDR2 is SYDVKM in the germline V gene. DNA of the CDR3: TGTGCCAGCAGTTTAGAGGGGGCGCGAGATGGGAACACCGGGGAGCTGTTTTTT. Protein sequence: CASSLEGARDGNTGELFF.

The rearrangement joins TRBV28 to TRBJ2-5; 7 nucleotides match TRBD2. This CDR3 region has 15 residues. Germline loops: CDR1 MDHEN, CDR2 SYDVKM. The junction had 8 bases not matched to a gene; V was cut back by 5 bases and J by 2 bases. As DNA, the CDR3 is TGTGCCAGCAGTCTAGCGGCGGCGGGGCAAGAGACCCAGTACTTC. This encodes CASSLAAAGQETQYF.

The rearrangement links TRBV27 to TRBJ1-5, with D uncertain. Trimming pared 3 bases from V and 0 bases from J, leaving 6 bases between. CDR3 length: 14 residues. The germline V gene encodes CDR1 MNHEY and CDR2 SMNVEV (reference sequence). CDR3 nucleotide sequence: TGTGCCAGCAGTTTGTCGGGTAGCAATCAGCCCCAGCATTTT. Its protein product is CASSLSGSNQPQHF.

The V call is TRBV19, the J call TRBJ1-5; TRBD1 agrees at 9 bases. The CDR3 length is 15 residues. Germline V CDR1 and CDR2: LNHDA, SQIVND (reference sequence). Trimming removed 3 bases from V and 5 bases from J; junction bases left unmatched: 5. CDR3 nucleotides: TGTGCCAGTAGTATTAGACAGGGGGTCCATCAGCCCCAGCATTTT. This gives the protein CASSIRQGVHQPQHF.

The rearrangement uses TRBV7-3 and TRBJ2-2, with a weak D call TRBD1 (6 bases). The ends were cut back, 3 bases at V and 0 bases at J, with 20 bases in the middle. Germline-derived CDR1 and CDR2 are SGHTA and FQGTGA. The CDR3 contains 19 residues. CDR3 nucleotide sequence: TGTGCCAGCAGCTTCTTGAGGGGGACAAGAAAAGCGAACACCGGGGAGCTGTTTTTT. Translation: CASSFLRGTRKANTGELFF.

This chain joins TRBV6-1 and TRBJ2-7; 7 nucleotides line up with TRBD1. CDR3 length equals 14 residues. V was pared by 6 bases and J by 0 bases, with 5 bases of the junction left unmatched. The germline V gene has CDR1 MNHNS and CDR2 SASEGT. CDR3: CASRGQANSYEQYF. The CDR3 coding sequence is TGTGCCAGCAGAGGACAGGCTAACTCCTACGAGCAGTACTTC.

The chain links TRBV28 to TRBJ2-7; D gene unclear. CDR3 length: 12 amino acids. Looked up from germline, CDR1 is MDHEN and CDR2 is SYDVKM. V dropped 8 bases and J dropped 0 bases, with 8 bases sitting between them. The CDR3 DNA sequence: TGTGCCAGCTTTAGTAGCTCCTACGAGCAGTACTTC. Translation gives CASFSSSYEQYF.

The chain recombines TRBV6-1 with TRBJ1-2; D might be TRBD1 (5 bases). Trimming cost V 0 bases and J 5 bases, with 7 bases left between them. Germline values: CDR1 MNHNS, CDR2 SASEGT. The CDR3 is 13 residues long. In DNA form, the CDR3 reads TGTGCCAGCAGTGAAGCAGCAGGGTATGGCTACACCTTC. Encoded protein: CASSEAAGYGYTF.

This rearrangement joins TRBV28 to TRBJ2-5; D gene uncertain. Per germline, CDR1 MDHEN and CDR2 SYDVKM. The CDR3 covers 13 residues. Between the trimmed V and J ends, which lost 8 bases and 1 base, there was a span of 11 bases. The DNA of the CDR3 is TGTGCCAGCCAAAACAGCCCCCAAGAGACCCAGTACTTC. As protein: CASQNSPQETQYF.

The chain links TRBV7-2 to TRBJ2-2; D is possibly TRBD2 (5 bases). The length of the CDR3 is 14 residues. CDR1 SGHTA and CDR2 FQGNSA come from the germline V gene. The V end was cut by 5 bases, the J end by 4 bases, with 11 bases between. CDR3 in DNA: TGTGCCAGCAGCCTCCTCGGAGGCACCGGGGAGCTGTTTTTT. Its translation: CASSLLGGTGELFF.

This clone appeared a single time. The chain joins TRBV5-8 to TRBJ2-3; the D gene is possibly TRBD2 (6 bases). Trimming removed 4 bases from V and 5 bases from J, with 14 bases in between. Germline V gene sequence: CDR1 SGHTS, CDR2 YDEGEE. The CDR3 loop spans 14 amino acids. Written as DNA, the CDR3 is TGTGCCAGCAGCCGCGGGATGGCGATAGATACGCAGTATTTT. Amino acids: CASSRGMAIDTQYF.

This chain links TRBV28 with TRBJ1-2, with 10 positions matching TRBD1. V was clipped by 10 bases and J by 6 bases; unmatched bases: 14. In germline, CDR1 is MDHEN, CDR2 SYDVKM. The CDR3 runs 15 residues. The CDR3 coding sequence is TGTGCCACCGCCGACAGGGGGCGAGGTTTGGATGGCTACACCTTC. This gives the protein CATADRGRGLDGYTF.

The gene calls are TRBV19 and TRBJ1-4, with 11 bases identical to TRBD1. Germline CDR1 and CDR2: LNHDA and SQIVND (reference sequence). The CDR3 totals 16 residues. V lost 10 bases and J lost 7; bases outside the gene matches: 14. DNA for the CDR3: TGTGCCACTGGCGCCCGGACAGGGGGCGAGGTTGAAAAACTGTTTTTT. Translation gives CATGARTGGEVEKLFF.